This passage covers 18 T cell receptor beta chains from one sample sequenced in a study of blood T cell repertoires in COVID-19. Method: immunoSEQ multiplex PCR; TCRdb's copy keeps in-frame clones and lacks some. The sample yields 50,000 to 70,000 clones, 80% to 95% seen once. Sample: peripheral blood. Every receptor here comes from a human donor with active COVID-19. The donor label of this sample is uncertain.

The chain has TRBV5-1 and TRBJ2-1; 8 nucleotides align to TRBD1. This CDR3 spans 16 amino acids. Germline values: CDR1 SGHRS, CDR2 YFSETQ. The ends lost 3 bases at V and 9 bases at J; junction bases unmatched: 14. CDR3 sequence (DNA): TGCGCCAGCAGCTCAAGGACAGGGAAGTCGGACACTGAGCAGTTCTTC. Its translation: CASSSRTGKSDTEQFF.

The CDR3 DNA sequence: TGCGCCAGCAGCCAGGCAGACTATGGCTACACCTTC. Residues: CASSQADYGYTF. This sequence joins TRBV4-1 and TRBJ1-2; no reliable D call. From germline, CDR1 is MGHRA and CDR2 YSYEKL. The CDR3 is made up of 12 amino acids. Trimming removed 3 bases from V and 3 bases from J, with 5 bases in between.

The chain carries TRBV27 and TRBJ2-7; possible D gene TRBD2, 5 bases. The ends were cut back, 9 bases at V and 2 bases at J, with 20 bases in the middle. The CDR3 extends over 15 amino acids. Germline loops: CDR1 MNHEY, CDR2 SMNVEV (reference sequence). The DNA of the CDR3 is TGTGCCAGATTGGTGCAGTGGGCGGGTGCCTACGAGCAGTACTTC. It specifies CARLVQWAGAYEQYF.

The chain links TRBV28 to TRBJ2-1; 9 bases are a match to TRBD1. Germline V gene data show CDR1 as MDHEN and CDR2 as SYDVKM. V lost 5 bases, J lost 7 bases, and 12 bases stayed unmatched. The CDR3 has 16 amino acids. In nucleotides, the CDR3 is TGTGCCAGCAGTCCCGCGGGGGACAGGGCCACGAATGAGCAGTTCTTC. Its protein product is CASSPAGDRATNEQFF. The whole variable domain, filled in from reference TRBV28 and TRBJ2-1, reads DVKVTQSSRYLVKRTGEKVFLECVQDMDHENMFWYRQDPGLGLRLIYFSYDVKMKEKGDIPEGYSVSREKKERFSLILESASTNQTSMYLCASSPAGDRATNEQFFGPGTRLTVL.

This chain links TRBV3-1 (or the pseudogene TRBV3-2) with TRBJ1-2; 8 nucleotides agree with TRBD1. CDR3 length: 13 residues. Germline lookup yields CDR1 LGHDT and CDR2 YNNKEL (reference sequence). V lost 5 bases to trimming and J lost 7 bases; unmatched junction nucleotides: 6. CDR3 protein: CASSLGQGLGYTF. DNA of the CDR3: TGTGCCAGCAGCTTAGGACAGGGCCTTGGCTACACCTTC.

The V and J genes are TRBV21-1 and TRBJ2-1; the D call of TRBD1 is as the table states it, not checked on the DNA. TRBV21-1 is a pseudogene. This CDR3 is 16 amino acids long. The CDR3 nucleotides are TGTGCCAGCAGCAAAGCGCAGGGGACAGCCGACAATGAGCAGTTCTTC. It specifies CASSKAQGTADNEQFF.

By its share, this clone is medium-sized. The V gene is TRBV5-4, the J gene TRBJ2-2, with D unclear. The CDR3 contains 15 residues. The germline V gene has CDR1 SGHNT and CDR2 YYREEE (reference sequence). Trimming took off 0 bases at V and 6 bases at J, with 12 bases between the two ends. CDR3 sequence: CASSLAAVVSGELFF. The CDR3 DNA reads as TGTGCCAGCAGCTTGGCCGCAGTGGTATCCGGGGAGCTGTTTTTT.

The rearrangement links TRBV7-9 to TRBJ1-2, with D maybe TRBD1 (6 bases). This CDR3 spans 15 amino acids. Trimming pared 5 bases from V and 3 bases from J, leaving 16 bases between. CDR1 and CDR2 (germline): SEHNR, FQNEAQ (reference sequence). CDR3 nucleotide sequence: TGTGCCAGCAGCATAGGGGGGACAAGCTACTATGGCTACACCTTC. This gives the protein CASSIGGTSYYGYTF.

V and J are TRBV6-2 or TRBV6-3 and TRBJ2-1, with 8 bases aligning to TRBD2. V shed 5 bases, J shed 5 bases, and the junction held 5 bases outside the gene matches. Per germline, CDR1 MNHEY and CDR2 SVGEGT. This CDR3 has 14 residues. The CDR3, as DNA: TGTGCCAGCAGTCAACTAGCGGAGCACAATGAGCAGTTCTTC. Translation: CASSQLAEHNEQFF.

This CDR3 reads CASSLGQGATGELFF. The DNA of the CDR3 is TGCGCCAGCAGCTTGGGACAGGGGGCGACCGGGGAGCTGTTTTTT. The chain couples TRBV5-1 to TRBJ2-2; 10 positions match TRBD1. J gave up 5 bases and V 0 bases, and 1 base lay outside the gene matches. CDR3 length: 15 amino acids. Germline V lookup: CDR1 SGHRS, CDR2 YFSETQ.

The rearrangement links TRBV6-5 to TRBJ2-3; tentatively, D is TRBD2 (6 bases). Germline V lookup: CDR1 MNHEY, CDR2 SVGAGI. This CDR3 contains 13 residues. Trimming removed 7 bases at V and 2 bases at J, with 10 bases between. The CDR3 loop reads CASKWGVTDTQYF. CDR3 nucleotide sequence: TGTGCCAGCAAGTGGGGGGTCACAGATACGCAGTATTTT.

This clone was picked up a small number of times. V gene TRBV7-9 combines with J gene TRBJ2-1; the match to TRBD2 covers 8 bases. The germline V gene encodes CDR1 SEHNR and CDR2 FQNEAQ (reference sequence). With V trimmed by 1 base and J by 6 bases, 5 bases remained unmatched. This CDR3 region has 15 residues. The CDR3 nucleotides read TGTGCCAGCAGCTTAGAAGGTAGCGGGGTCAATGAGCAGTTCTTC. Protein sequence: CASSLEGSGVNEQFF.

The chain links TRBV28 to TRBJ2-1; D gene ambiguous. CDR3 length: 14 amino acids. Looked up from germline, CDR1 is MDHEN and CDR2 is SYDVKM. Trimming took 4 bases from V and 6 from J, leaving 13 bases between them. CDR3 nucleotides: TGTGCCAGCAGTTCTCTGATAACGGTCAATGAGCAGTTCTTC. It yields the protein CASSSLITVNEQFF.

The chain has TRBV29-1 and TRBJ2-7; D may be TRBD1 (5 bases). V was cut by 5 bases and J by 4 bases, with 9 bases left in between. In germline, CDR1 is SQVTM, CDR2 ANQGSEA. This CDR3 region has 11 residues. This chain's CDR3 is CSVFRDYEQYF. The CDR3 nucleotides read TGCAGCGTTTTCAGGGATTACGAGCAGTACTTC.

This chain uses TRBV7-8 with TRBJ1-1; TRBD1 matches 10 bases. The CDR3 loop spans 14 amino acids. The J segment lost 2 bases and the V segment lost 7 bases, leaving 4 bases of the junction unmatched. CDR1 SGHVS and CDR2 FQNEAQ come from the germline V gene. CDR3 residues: CASNPTGGNTEAFF. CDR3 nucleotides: TGTGCCAGCAACCCGACAGGGGGCAACACTGAAGCTTTCTTT. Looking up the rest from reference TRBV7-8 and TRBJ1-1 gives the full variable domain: GAGVSQSPRYKVAKRGQDVALRCDPISGHVSLFWYQQALGQGPEFLTYFQNEAQLDKSGLPSDRFFAERPEGSVSTLKIQRTQQEDSAVYLCASNPTGGNTEAFFGQGTRLTVV.

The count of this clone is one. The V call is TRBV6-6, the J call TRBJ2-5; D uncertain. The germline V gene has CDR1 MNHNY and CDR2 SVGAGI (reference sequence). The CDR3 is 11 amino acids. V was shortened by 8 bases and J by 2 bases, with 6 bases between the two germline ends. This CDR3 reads CASSTQETQYF. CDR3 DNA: TGTGCCAGCTCGACACAAGAGACCCAGTACTTC.

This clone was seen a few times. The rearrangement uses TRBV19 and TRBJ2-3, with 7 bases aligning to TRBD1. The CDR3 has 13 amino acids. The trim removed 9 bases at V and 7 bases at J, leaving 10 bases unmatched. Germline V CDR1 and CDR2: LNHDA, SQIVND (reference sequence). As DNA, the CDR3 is TGTGCCAGCGCGGACAGGACCGGTTATACGCAGTATTTT. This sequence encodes CASADRTGYTQYF.

In DNA, the CDR3 is TGTGCCTGGAGTGTGGGGCAGGGGAACACTGAAGCTTTCTTT. Translated: CAWSVGQGNTEAFF. This chain uses TRBV30 with TRBJ1-1; TRBD1 might be the D (5 bases). The CDR3 extends over 14 amino acids. V was clipped by 0 bases and J by 1 base, with 9 bases between them. CDR1 is GTSNPN and CDR2 is SVGIG in the germline V gene (reference sequence).